The clone carrying this T cell receptor beta chain has a handful of counts. Its antigen is currently unknown. These data are taken from a study of T cell repertoires in urothelial bladder cancer. Profiling relied on immunoSEQ multiplex PCR, and the TCRdb table lists in-frame clones only, not all of them. The sample gives approximately 9,000 clones, approximately 59% of which show up once; under 35% is in the top ten. Study conclusions and caveats: Up to about 17% of carcinoma infiltrating lymphocytes belonged to one T-cell clone.

This CDR3 contains 17 residues. With V trimmed by 1 base and J by 8 bases, 15 bases remained unmatched. Looked up from germline, CDR1 is MGHRA and CDR2 is YSYEKL. This clonotype was sampled from a human donor with urothelial carcinoma. The sequenced material came from tumor-infiltrating cells from bladder cancer. The J gene is TRBJ1-2, the V gene TRBV4-1, with 8 bases that match TRBD1. CDR3 protein: CASSQGQGTRGPGGYTF. CDR3 coding DNA: TGCGCCAGCAGCCAAGGCCAAGGCACCAGGGGGCCGGGCGGCTACACCTTC.